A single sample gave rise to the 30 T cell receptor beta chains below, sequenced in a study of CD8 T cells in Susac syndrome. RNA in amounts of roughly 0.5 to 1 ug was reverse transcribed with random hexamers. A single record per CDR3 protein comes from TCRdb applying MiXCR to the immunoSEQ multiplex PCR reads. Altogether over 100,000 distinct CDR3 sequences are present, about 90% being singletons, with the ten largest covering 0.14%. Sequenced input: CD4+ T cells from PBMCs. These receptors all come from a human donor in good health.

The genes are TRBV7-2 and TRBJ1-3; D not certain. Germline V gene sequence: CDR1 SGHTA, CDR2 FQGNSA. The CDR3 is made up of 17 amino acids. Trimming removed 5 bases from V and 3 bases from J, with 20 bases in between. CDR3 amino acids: CASSLVEMTRRGNTIYF. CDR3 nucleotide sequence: TGTGCCAGCAGCCTAGTTGAAATGACTAGGCGTGGAAACACCATATATTTT.

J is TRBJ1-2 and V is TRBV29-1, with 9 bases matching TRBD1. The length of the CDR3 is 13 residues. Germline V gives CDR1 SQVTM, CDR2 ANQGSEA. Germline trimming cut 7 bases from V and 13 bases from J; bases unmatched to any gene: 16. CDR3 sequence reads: CSAGGQGLSGFTF. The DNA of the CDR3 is TGCAGCGCGGGCGGACAGGGGCTGTCAGGGTTCACCTTC. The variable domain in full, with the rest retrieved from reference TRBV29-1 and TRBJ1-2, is SAVISQKPSRDICQRGTSLTIQCQVDSQVTMMFWYRQQPGQSLTLIATANQGSEATYESGFVIDKFPISRPNLTFSTLTVSNMSPEDSSIYLCSAGGQGLSGFTFGSGTRLTVV.

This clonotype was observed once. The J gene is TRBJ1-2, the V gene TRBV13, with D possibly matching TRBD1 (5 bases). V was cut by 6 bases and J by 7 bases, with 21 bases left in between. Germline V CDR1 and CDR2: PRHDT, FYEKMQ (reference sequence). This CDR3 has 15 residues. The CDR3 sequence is CASRYRDPGIGGYTF. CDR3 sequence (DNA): TGTGCCAGCAGATACCGGGACCCTGGAATAGGTGGCTACACCTTC.

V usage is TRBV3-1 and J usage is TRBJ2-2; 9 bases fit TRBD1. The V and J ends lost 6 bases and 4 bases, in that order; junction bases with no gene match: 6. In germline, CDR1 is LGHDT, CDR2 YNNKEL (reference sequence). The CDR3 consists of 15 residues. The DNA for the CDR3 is TGTGCCAGCAGTGAAGGACAGGGGTTCACCGGGGAGCTGTTTTTT. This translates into CASSEGQGFTGELFF.

CDR3 amino acids: CSARGTKGTDTQYF. The CDR3 DNA is TGCAGTGCTAGGGGGACTAAGGGGACAGATACGCAGTATTTT. The chain uses TRBV20-1 and TRBJ2-3, with 7 bases matching TRBD2. This CDR3 comprises 14 residues. J lost 3 bases, V lost 3 bases, and 6 bases had no gene match. Germline values: CDR1 DFQATT, CDR2 SNEGSKA (reference sequence).

The CDR3 coding sequence is TGTGCCAGCAGCCAAGTGATGGGGGGTAGGCAGCCCCAGCATTTT. It is translated as CASSQVMGGRQPQHF. The chain couples TRBV4-2 to TRBJ1-5, with D possibly TRBD1 on 5 matching bases. This CDR3 spans 15 amino acids. V was shortened by 1 base and J by 7 bases, with 14 bases between the two germline ends. Looked up from germline, CDR1 is LGHNA and CDR2 is YNFKEQ.

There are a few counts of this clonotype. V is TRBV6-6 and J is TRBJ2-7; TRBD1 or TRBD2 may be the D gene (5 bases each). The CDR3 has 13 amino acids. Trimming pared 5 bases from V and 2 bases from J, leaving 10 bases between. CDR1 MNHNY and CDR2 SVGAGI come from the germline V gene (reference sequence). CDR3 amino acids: CASSPGTPYEQYF. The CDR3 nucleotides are TGTGCCAGCAGTCCAGGGACCCCCTACGAGCAGTACTTC.

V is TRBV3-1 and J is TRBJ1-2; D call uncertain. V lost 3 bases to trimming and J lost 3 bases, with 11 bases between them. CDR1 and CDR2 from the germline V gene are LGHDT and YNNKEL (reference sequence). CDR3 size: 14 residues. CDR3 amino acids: CASSQVLGDYGYTF. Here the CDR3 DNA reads TGTGCCAGCAGCCAGGTCCTCGGGGACTATGGCTACACCTTC. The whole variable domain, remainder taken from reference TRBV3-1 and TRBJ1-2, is DTAVSQTPKYLVTQMGNDKSIKCEQNLGHDTMYWYKQDSKKFLKIMFSYNNKELIINETVPNRFSPKSPDKAHLNLHINSLELGDSAVYFCASSQVLGDYGYTFGSGTRLTVV.

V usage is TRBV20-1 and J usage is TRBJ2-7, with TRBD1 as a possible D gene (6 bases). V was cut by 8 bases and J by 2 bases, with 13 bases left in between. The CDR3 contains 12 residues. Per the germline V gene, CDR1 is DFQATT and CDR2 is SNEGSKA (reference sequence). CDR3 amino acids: CSLGRQAYEQYF. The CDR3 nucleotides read TGCAGTCTTGGTAGACAGGCCTACGAGCAGTACTTC.

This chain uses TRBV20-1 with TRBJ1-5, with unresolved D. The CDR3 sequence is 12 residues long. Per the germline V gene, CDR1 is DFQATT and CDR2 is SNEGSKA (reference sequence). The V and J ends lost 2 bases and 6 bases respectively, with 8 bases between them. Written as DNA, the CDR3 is TGCAGTGCTAGACAATTGGGTCAGCCCCAGCATTTT. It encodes CSARQLGQPQHF.

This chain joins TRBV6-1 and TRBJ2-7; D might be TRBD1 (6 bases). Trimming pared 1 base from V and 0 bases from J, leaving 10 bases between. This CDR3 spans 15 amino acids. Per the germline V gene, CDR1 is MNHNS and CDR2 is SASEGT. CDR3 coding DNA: TGTGCCAGCAGTGAAGAACCGGGACACTCCTACGAGCAGTACTTC. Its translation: CASSEEPGHSYEQYF.

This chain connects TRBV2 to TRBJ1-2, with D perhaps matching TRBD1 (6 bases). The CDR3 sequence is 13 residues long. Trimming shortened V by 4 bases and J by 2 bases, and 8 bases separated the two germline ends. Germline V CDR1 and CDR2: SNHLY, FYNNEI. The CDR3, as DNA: TGTGCCAGCAGTGTTGGACAGAACTATGGCTACACCTTC. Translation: CASSVGQNYGYTF.

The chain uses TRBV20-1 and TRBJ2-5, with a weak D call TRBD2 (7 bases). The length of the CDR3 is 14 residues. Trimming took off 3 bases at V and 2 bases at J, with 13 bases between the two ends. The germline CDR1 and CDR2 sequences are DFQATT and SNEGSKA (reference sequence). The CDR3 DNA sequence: TGCAGTGCTAGCGGGGGGCCCCTTCAAGAGACCCAGTACTTC. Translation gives CSASGGPLQETQYF.

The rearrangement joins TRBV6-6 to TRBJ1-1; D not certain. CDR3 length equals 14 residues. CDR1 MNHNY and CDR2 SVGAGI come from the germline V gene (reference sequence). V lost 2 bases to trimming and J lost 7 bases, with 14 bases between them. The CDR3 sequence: CASSYPPLGGEAFF. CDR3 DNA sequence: TGTGCCAGCAGTTACCCCCCCTTGGGAGGTGAAGCTTTCTTT.

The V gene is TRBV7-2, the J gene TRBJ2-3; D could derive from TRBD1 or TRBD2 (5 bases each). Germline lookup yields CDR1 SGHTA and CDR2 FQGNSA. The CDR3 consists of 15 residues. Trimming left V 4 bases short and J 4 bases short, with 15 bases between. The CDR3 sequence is CASSYSGLGADTQYF. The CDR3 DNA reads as TGTGCCAGCAGCTACTCCGGGCTGGGGGCAGATACGCAGTATTTT.

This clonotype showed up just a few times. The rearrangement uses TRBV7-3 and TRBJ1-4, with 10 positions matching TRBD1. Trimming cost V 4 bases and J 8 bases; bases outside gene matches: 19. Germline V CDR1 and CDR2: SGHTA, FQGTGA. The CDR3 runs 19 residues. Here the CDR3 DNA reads TGTGCCAGCAGCTCGTCTAGACGGGACAGGGGACGTTTTCCCGAAAAACTGTTTTTT. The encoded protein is CASSSSRRDRGRFPEKLFF.

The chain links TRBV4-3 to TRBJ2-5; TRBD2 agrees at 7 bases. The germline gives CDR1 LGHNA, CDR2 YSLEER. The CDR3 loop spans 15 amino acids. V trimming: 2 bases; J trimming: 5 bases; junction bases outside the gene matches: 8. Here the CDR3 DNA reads TGCGCCAGCAGCCAAACCCCCCAAGCGGGGGAGACCCAGTACTTC. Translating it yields CASSQTPQAGETQYF.

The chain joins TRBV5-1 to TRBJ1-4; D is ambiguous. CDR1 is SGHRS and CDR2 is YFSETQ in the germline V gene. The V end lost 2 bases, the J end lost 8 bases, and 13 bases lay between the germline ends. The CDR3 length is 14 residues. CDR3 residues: CASSLAGEVEKLFF. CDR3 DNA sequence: TGCGCCAGCAGCTTAGCCGGGGAAGTAGAAAAACTGTTTTTT.

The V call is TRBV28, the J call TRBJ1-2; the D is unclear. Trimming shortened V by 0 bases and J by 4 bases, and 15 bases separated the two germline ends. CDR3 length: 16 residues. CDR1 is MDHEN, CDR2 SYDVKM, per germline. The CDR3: CASSLWTPAKSYGYTF. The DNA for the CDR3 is TGTGCCAGCAGTTTATGGACACCGGCAAAAAGCTATGGCTACACCTTC.

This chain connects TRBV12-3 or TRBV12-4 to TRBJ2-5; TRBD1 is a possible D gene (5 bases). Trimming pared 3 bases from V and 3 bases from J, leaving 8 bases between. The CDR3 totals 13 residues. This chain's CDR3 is CASSLDTEETQYF. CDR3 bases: TGTGCCAGCAGTTTGGACACGGAAGAGACCCAGTACTTC.

The CDR3: CASSPGVEAFF. CDR3 in DNA: TGTGCCAGCAGCCCAGGGGTTGAAGCTTTCTTT. The chain recombines TRBV7-9 with TRBJ1-1; maybe TRBD1 (6 bases). Germline CDR1 SEHNR, CDR2 FQNEAQ (reference sequence). The CDR3 length is 11 residues. V dropped 5 bases and J dropped 7 bases, with 8 bases sitting between them.

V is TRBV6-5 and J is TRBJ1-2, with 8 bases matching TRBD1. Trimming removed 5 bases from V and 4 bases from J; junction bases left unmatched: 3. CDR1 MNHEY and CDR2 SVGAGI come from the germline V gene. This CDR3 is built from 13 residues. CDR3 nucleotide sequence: TGTGCCAGCAGTCTACAGGGGGGCTATGGCTACACCTTC. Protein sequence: CASSLQGGYGYTF.

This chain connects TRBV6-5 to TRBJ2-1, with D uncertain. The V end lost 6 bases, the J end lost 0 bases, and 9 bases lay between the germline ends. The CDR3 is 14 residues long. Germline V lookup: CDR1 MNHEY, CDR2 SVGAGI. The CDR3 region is CASRATSSYNEQFF. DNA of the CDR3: TGTGCCAGCAGGGCCACCAGCTCCTACAATGAGCAGTTCTTC.

The CDR3 loop reads CASSPSPSLAGNHEQYF. The CDR3 DNA reads as TGTGCCAGCAGCCCGTCCCCTTCACTAGCGGGCAACCACGAGCAGTACTTC. The V call is TRBV7-2, the J call TRBJ2-7; the match to TRBD2 covers 9 bases. The germline V gene has CDR1 SGHTA and CDR2 FQGNSA. The CDR3 is made up of 17 amino acids. The ends lost 5 bases at V and 5 bases at J; junction bases unmatched: 16. Full variable domain (missing parts from reference TRBV7-2 and TRBJ2-7): GAGVSQSPSNKVTEKGKDVELRCDPISGHTALYWYRQSLGQGLEFLIYFQGNSAPDKSGLPSDRFSAERTGGSVSTLTIQRTQQEDSAVYLCASSPSPSLAGNHEQYFGPGTRLTVT.

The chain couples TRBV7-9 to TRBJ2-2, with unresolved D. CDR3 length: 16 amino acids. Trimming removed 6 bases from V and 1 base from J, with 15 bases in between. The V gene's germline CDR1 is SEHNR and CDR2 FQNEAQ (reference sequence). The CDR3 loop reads CASRLGGLLNTGELFF. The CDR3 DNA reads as TGTGCCAGCAGGCTCGGTGGCCTTTTGAACACCGGGGAGCTGTTTTTT.

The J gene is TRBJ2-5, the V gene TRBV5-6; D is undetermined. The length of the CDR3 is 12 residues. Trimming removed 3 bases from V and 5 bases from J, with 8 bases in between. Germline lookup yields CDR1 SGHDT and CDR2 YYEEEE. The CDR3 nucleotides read TGTGCCAGCAGCTGGGCTAGGGAGACCCAGTACTTC. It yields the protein CASSWARETQYF. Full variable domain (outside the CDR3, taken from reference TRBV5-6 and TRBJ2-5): DAGVTQSPTHLIKTRGQQVTLRCSPKSGHDTVSWYQQALGQGPQFIFQYYEEEERQRGNFPDRFSGHQFPNYSSELNVNALLLGDSALYLCASSWARETQYFGPGTRLLVL.

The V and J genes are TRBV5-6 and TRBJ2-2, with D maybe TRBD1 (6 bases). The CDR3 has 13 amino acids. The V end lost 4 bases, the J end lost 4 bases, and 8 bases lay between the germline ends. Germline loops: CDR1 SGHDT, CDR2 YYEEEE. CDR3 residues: CASSTGSTGELFF. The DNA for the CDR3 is TGTGCCAGCAGCACAGGGAGCACCGGGGAGCTGTTTTTT.

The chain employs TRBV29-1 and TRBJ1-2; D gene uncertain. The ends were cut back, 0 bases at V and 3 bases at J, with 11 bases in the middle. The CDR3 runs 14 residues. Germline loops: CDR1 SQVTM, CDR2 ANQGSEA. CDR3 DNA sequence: TGCAGCGTTGAAGAGCCGGCAGGAGACTATGGCTACACCTTC. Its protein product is CSVEEPAGDYGYTF.

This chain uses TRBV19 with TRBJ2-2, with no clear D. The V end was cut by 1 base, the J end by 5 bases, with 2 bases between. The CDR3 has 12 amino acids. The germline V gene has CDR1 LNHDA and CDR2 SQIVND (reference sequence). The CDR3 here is CASSIGTGELFF. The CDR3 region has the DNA TGTGCCAGTAGTATAGGGACCGGGGAGCTGTTTTTT.

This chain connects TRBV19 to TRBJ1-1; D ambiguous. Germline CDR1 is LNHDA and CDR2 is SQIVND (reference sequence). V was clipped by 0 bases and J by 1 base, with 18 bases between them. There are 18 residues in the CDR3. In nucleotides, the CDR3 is TGTGCCAGTAGTATAGAATTGACGGGAACAGCCGGGAACACTGAAGCTTTCTTT. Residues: CASSIELTGTAGNTEAFF.